Presented here are 30 T cell receptor beta chains from one specimen sequenced in a study of blood T cell repertoires in COVID-19. The assay was immunoSEQ multiplex PCR, and TCRdb's table has in-frame clones only and misses some. The sample yields some 120,000 clones, roughly nine tenths seen once. Material for sequencing was peripheral blood. These TCRs come from a human donor with active COVID-19. The donor label of this sample is uncertain.

V and J are TRBV4-3 and TRBJ2-7; D remains ambiguous. V was trimmed by 1 base and J by 3 bases, leaving 10 bases between them. Germline values: CDR1 LGHNA, CDR2 YSLEER. The CDR3 is 14 residues long. The CDR3 DNA follows: TGCGCCAGCAGCCAAGGCTACAGCAGCTACGAGCAGTACTTC. Translated: CASSQGYSSYEQYF.

Only one count was recorded for this clone. The chain uses TRBV4-1 and TRBJ2-7; 8 nucleotides line up with TRBD1. Per the germline V gene, CDR1 is MGHRA and CDR2 is YSYEKL. The CDR3 runs 16 residues. The V segment lost 0 bases and the J segment 9 bases; nucleotides outside the gene matches: 13. CDR3 nucleotide sequence: TGCGCCAGCAGCCAAGAAACAGGGGGTTCCCCCTCTGGGCAGTACTTC. This translates into CASSQETGGSPSGQYF.

This chain uses TRBV6-6 with TRBJ2-7; TRBD2 agrees at 7 bases. CDR3 length: 14 amino acids. Germline V gives CDR1 MNHNY, CDR2 SVGAGI (reference sequence). V was clipped by 6 bases and J by 3 bases; unmatched bases: 8. The CDR3 bases are TGTGCCAGCAGGCCGACCGGGGGGAGCTACGAGCAGTACTTC. It specifies CASRPTGGSYEQYF.

The V call is TRBV7-3, the J call TRBJ2-7, with 7 bases aligning to TRBD1. The CDR3 length is 16 residues. The ends lost 1 base at V and 3 bases at J; junction bases unmatched: 9. The germline CDR1 and CDR2 sequences are SGHTA and FQGTGA. Here the CDR3 DNA reads TGTGCCAGCAGCTTAAGGCACGGCAGGGGGATCTACGAGCAGTACTTC. It translates to CASSLRHGRGIYEQYF.

This clone was counted only a few times. The chain has TRBV28 and TRBJ1-1; a weak D match, TRBD1 (5 bases). This CDR3 is built from 13 residues. The germline V gene has CDR1 MDHEN and CDR2 SYDVKM. CDR3 DNA: TGTGAAACCCAGGGCAGGATGAACACTGAAGCTTTCTTT. It specifies CETQGRMNTEAFF.

The table lists this clone with a count of one. Written as DNA, the CDR3 is TGTGCCAGTAGTATACGAGGGCTAGCGGGGGCCAACACCGGGGAGCTGTTTTTT. Its protein product is CASSIRGLAGANTGELFF. The chain uses TRBV19 and TRBJ2-2; TRBD2 matches 10 bases. This CDR3 is built from 18 residues. The ends lost 2 bases at V and 2 bases at J; junction bases unmatched: 8. Germline CDR1 and CDR2: LNHDA and SQIVND (reference sequence).

The genes are TRBV12-3 or TRBV12-4 and TRBJ1-1; D ambiguous. The CDR3 totals 12 residues. Trimming shortened V by 3 bases and J by 4 bases, and 6 bases separated the two germline ends. The CDR3 nucleotides read TGTGCCAGCAGTTTGAGGGCCACTGAAGCTTTCTTT. It specifies CASSLRATEAFF.

This chain uses TRBV18 with TRBJ1-4, with a possible D match to TRBD1 (5 bases). The V end was cut by 3 bases, the J end by 3 bases, with 11 bases between. CDR1 and CDR2 (germline): KGHSH, LQKENI. The CDR3 has 15 residues. The CDR3 spells CASSPQGAANEKLFF. The CDR3 bases are TGTGCCAGCTCACCTCAAGGGGCTGCTAATGAAAAACTGTTTTTT.

The chain is built from TRBV3-1 (or the pseudogene TRBV3-2) and TRBJ2-7, with a weak D call TRBD2 (6 bases). This CDR3 region has 14 residues. Germline values: CDR1 LGHDT, CDR2 YNNKEL (reference sequence). V was cut by 4 bases and J by 6 bases, with 16 bases left in between. The CDR3 nucleotides read TGTGCCAGCAGCCCGGGACTGGATGGTGGCGAGCAGTACTTC. Translating it yields CASSPGLDGGEQYF.

The rearrangement uses TRBV5-1 and TRBJ2-5; D may be TRBD1 (5 bases). Germline V gene sequence: CDR1 SGHRS, CDR2 YFSETQ. The V end was cut by 2 bases, the J end by 5 bases, with 10 bases between. The length of the CDR3 is 13 residues. CDR3: CASSLSGAETQYF. CDR3 sequence (DNA): TGCGCCAGCAGCTTATCTGGGGCCGAGACCCAGTACTTC.

The chain recombines TRBV7-2 with TRBJ2-3; D gene unclear. CDR1 and CDR2 (germline): SGHTA, FQGNSA. The CDR3 loop spans 12 amino acids. With 3 bases removed from V and 8 bases from J, the gap between germline ends came to 9 bases. The CDR3 nucleotides are TGTGCCAGCAGCTTTCATCCGGGTACGCAGTATTTT. Its protein is CASSFHPGTQYF.

In this sample, this clone turned up a few times. V is TRBV5-4 and J is TRBJ1-6; the D gene is possibly TRBD1 (6 bases). The CDR3 has 14 residues. Germline-derived CDR1 and CDR2 are SGHNT and YYREEE (reference sequence). V gave up 10 bases and J gave up 7 bases, with 18 bases separating them. CDR3 DNA: TGTGCCCGAAAGCAGGGGCTAGAGAATTCACCCCTCCACTTT. This sequence encodes CARKQGLENSPLHF.

The chain employs TRBV14 and TRBJ1-3; D gene unclear. CDR1 SGHDN and CDR2 FVKESK come from the germline V gene. The CDR3 consists of 15 residues. Deletions cut 2 bases from V and 0 bases from J, with 8 bases between. In nucleotides, the CDR3 is TGTGCCAGCAGCCAACGGAGCCTCTCTGGAAACACCATATATTTT. This encodes CASSQRSLSGNTIYF. The complete variable domain, with remaining parts taken from reference TRBV14 and TRBJ1-3, reads EAGVTQFPSHSVIEKGQTVTLRCDPISGHDNLYWYRRVMGKEIKFLLHFVKESKQDESGMPNNRFLAERTGGTYSTLKVQPAELEDSGVYFCASSQRSLSGNTIYFGEGSWLTVV.

The V call is TRBV5-1, the J call TRBJ1-2; D is possibly TRBD1 (5 bases). CDR1 is SGHRS, CDR2 YFSETQ, per germline. V was clipped by 4 bases and J by 6 bases, with 13 bases between them. There are 13 residues in the CDR3. Here the CDR3 DNA reads TGCGCCAGCAGCCTTGCTGGGGCGCATGGCTACACCTTC. Encoded protein: CASSLAGAHGYTF. Full variable domain (outside the CDR3, taken from reference TRBV5-1 and TRBJ1-2): KAGVTQTPRYLIKTRGQQVTLSCSPISGHRSVSWYQQTPGQGLQFLFEYFSETQRNKGNFPGRFSGRQFSNSRSEMNVSTLELGDSALYLCASSLAGAHGYTFGSGTRLTVV.

J is TRBJ2-7 and V is TRBV19, with TRBD1 matching 7 bases. CDR3 length equals 15 residues. Germline V gene lookup returns CDR1 LNHDA and CDR2 SQIVND (reference sequence). V was clipped by 3 bases and J by 7 bases; unmatched bases: 12. This chain's CDR3 is CASSISGTALNEQYF. The CDR3 DNA sequence: TGTGCCAGTAGTATCTCCGGGACAGCCCTTAATGAGCAGTACTTC.

The chain employs TRBV6-5 and TRBJ1-2; tentatively, D is TRBD1 (6 bases). Between the trimmed V and J ends, which lost 0 bases and 4 bases, there was a span of 12 bases. CDR1 MNHEY and CDR2 SVGAGI come from the germline V gene. The CDR3 runs 15 residues. This chain's CDR3 is CASSYSRQGIYGYTF. Here the CDR3 DNA reads TGTGCCAGCAGTTACTCGAGGCAGGGGATCTATGGCTACACCTTC.

The V gene is TRBV5-4, the J gene TRBJ2-2, with TRBD2 matching 8 bases. Unmatched junction bases numbered 9, after V lost 4 bases and J lost 7 bases. This CDR3 is built from 15 residues. Germline-derived CDR1 and CDR2 are SGHNT and YYREEE (reference sequence). The CDR3 spells CASSLVAGGIGELFF. The DNA of the CDR3 is TGTGCCAGCAGCCTCGTTGCGGGGGGAATCGGGGAGCTGTTTTTT.

The rearrangement links TRBV13 to TRBJ2-7, with a possible D match to TRBD2 (5 bases). Trimming shortened V by 1 base and J by 2 bases, and 18 bases separated the two germline ends. The germline V gene encodes CDR1 PRHDT and CDR2 FYEKMQ (reference sequence). This CDR3 spans 17 amino acids. The CDR3 sequence is CASSLATLSVGTYEQYF. CDR3 sequence (DNA): TGTGCCAGCAGCTTAGCCACCCTGAGCGTCGGGACCTACGAGCAGTACTTC.

V gene TRBV19 combines with J gene TRBJ2-1; 11 bases fit TRBD1. The V gene's germline CDR1 is LNHDA and CDR2 SQIVND (reference sequence). The V gene end was trimmed by 7 bases and the J gene end by 6 bases; junction bases not matched to a gene: 11. The length of the CDR3 is 16 residues. DNA of the CDR3: TGTGCCAGTAAGACACCCAGGGGACAGGGGGGCAATGAGCAGTTCTTC. Its protein is CASKTPRGQGGNEQFF.

The rearrangement links TRBV3-1 (or the pseudogene TRBV3-2) to TRBJ2-7, with 7 nucleotides matching TRBD1. V gave up 4 bases and J gave up 3 bases; unmatched junction bases: 9. Per the germline V gene, CDR1 is LGHDT and CDR2 is YNNKEL (reference sequence). CDR3 length equals 15 residues. DNA of the CDR3: TGTGCCAGCAGCCGACACCTTACAGGGGACTACGAGCAGTACTTC. This encodes CASSRHLTGDYEQYF.

The CDR3 loop reads CATTPSSVVGELFF. CDR3 sequence (DNA): TGCGCCACCACCCCGTCTAGCGTGGTCGGGGAGCTGTTTTTT. The rearrangement uses TRBV4-1 and TRBJ2-2; the D gene is possibly TRBD2 (6 bases). The V and J ends lost 10 bases and 7 bases respectively, with 19 bases between them. Germline CDR1 is MGHRA and CDR2 is YSYEKL. The length of the CDR3 is 14 residues.

J is TRBJ2-1 and V is TRBV12-5, with 7 bases lining up with TRBD1. After removal of 7 bases from V and 0 bases from J, the junction contained 6 bases not matched to a gene. The CDR3 runs to 15 residues. Germline V gene lookup returns CDR1 LGHNT and CDR2 FRNRAP. CDR3 sequence reads: CASAPSGGSYNEQFF. CDR3 DNA sequence: TGTGCTAGTGCCCCTTCAGGGGGCTCCTACAATGAGCAGTTCTTC.

The V and J genes are TRBV29-1 and TRBJ2-7; 8 bases are a match to TRBD1. Germline V gene sequence: CDR1 SQVTM, CDR2 ANQGSEA. The CDR3 is 14 amino acids. The V gene end was trimmed by 4 bases and the J gene end by 6 bases; junction bases not matched to a gene: 11. The DNA of the CDR3 is TGCAGCGTTGCTTTGCGACAGGGGACCCGCGAGCAGTACTTC. Protein sequence: CSVALRQGTREQYF.

This clone was seen just once. The rearrangement uses TRBV4-3 and TRBJ2-7; 7 bases line up with TRBD1. The CDR3 sequence is 16 residues long. V lost 0 bases to trimming and J lost 5 bases; unmatched junction nucleotides: 10. Germline V CDR1 and CDR2: LGHNA, YSLEER. The CDR3 loop reads CASSQDTRDSSDEQYF. CDR3 bases: TGCGCCAGCAGCCAAGACACCCGGGACAGTTCCGACGAGCAGTACTTC.

This sequence joins TRBV14 and TRBJ2-1; a weak D match, TRBD2 (7 bases). Trimming removed 3 bases from V and 2 bases from J, with 14 bases in between. This CDR3 is built from 16 residues. Germline CDR1 is SGHDN and CDR2 is FVKESK. The CDR3 DNA is TGTGCCAGCAGCCAGACCCCGGGGGGCCCCTACAATGAGCAGTTCTTC. Encoded protein: CASSQTPGGPYNEQFF. The full variable domain, in which reference TRBV14 and TRBJ2-1 provide the parts outside the CDR3, is EAGVTQFPSHSVIEKGQTVTLRCDPISGHDNLYWYRRVMGKEIKFLLHFVKESKQDESGMPNNRFLAERTGGTYSTLKVQPAELEDSGVYFCASSQTPGGPYNEQFFGPGTRLTVL.

This clone was counted only a few times. The chain has TRBV5-1 and TRBJ2-3, with D maybe TRBD1 (5 bases). The CDR3 totals 18 residues. Trimming removed 0 bases from V and 4 bases from J, with 21 bases in between. Germline V gene sequence: CDR1 SGHRS, CDR2 YFSETQ. Here the CDR3 DNA reads TGCGCCAGCAGCTTGGGGCGGAATACAGGTTTCGGCCCAGATACGCAGTATTTT. Its translation: CASSLGRNTGFGPDTQYF.

V gene TRBV6-2 or TRBV6-3 combines with J gene TRBJ1-2, with 11 bases aligning to TRBD1. CDR1 MNHEY and CDR2 SVGEGT come from the germline V gene. V lost 5 bases and J lost 4; bases outside the gene matches: 6. The CDR3 is made up of 15 amino acids. The CDR3 protein is CASSGGQGAIYGYTF. CDR3 bases: TGTGCCAGCAGTGGAGGACAGGGGGCCATCTATGGCTACACCTTC.

This chain joins TRBV5-1 and TRBJ1-2; D is possibly TRBD1 (6 bases). V shed 0 bases and J shed 2 bases, with 11 bases lying between them. This CDR3 contains 15 residues. The V gene's germline CDR1 is SGHRS and CDR2 YFSETQ. The CDR3 loop is CASSLGTGTNYGYTF. CDR3 DNA: TGCGCCAGCAGCTTGGGTACAGGGACCAACTATGGCTACACCTTC.

This sequence joins TRBV2 and TRBJ2-1, with 13 nucleotides matching TRBD2. The CDR3 runs 12 residues. With 10 bases clipped from V and 9 bases from J, the junction kept 3 bases outside the gene matches. CDR1 is SNHLY and CDR2 is FYNNEI in the germline V gene. The DNA of the CDR3 is TGTGCCAATGGACTAGCGGGGGTTGAGCAGTTCTTC. It translates to CANGLAGVEQFF.

The chain joins TRBV9 to TRBJ2-1; 7 bases fit TRBD2. Germline V gives CDR1 SGDLS, CDR2 YYNGEE. The length of the CDR3 is 17 residues. J gave up 6 bases and V 0 bases, and 12 bases lay outside the gene matches. CDR3 protein: CASSVASRAGTTNEQFF. The CDR3, as DNA: TGTGCCAGCAGCGTAGCTTCTCGAGCGGGGACTACCAATGAGCAGTTCTTC.